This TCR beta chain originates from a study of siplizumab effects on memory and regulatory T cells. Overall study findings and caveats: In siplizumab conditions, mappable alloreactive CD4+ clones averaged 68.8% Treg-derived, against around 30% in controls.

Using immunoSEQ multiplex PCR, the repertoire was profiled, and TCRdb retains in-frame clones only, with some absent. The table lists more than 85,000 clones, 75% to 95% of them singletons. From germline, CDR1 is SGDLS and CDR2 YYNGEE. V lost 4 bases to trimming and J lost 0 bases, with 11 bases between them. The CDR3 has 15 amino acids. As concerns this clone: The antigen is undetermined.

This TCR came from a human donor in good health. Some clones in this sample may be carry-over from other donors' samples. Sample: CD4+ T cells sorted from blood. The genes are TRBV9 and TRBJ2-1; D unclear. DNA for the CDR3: TGTGCCAGCAGCCCTGACCCCCACTCCTACAATGAGCAGTTCTTC. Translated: CASSPDPHSYNEQFF.